These T cell receptor beta chains were read from a single sample in a study of blood T cell repertoires in COVID-19. Assay used: immunoSEQ multiplex PCR; TCRdb lists only in-frame clones, some missing. This sample has fewer than 250,000 clones, with 84% found just once. Sequenced: peripheral blood. The receptors come from a man aged 45-60 years with acute or convalescent COVID-19. CDR3s include the opening cysteine and the closing phenylalanine or tryptophan. A D gene is named only where the DNA matches it firmly. Some rows have no size entry. The others give once, few or many, or a class for an expanded clone.

v_call,d_call,clone_size,j_call,cdr3_aa,cdr3_nt
TRBV7-2,TRBD2,-,TRBJ2-7,CASSLAGTSGTYEQYF,TGTGCCAGCAGCTTAGCAGGGACTAGCGGGACTTACGAGCAGTACTTC
TRBV28,-,-,TRBJ1-1,CASRTFGNTEAFF,TGTGCCAGTCGAACTTTTGGGAACACTGAAGCTTTCTTT
TRBV5-1,-,-,TRBJ2-1,CASTPPRGDGNEQFF,TGCGCCAGCACCCCGCCCAGGGGCGATGGCAATGAGCAGTTCTTC
TRBV5-6,-,few,TRBJ2-7,CASSSVQGSYEQYF,TGTGCCAGCAGCTCCGTACAGGGCTCCTACGAGCAGTACTTC
TRBV18,TRBD2,-,TRBJ2-1,CASSPEERDSYNEQFF,TGTGCCAGCTCTCCCGAGGAGCGGGACTCCTACAATGAGCAGTTCTTC
TRBV4-2,TRBD2,once,TRBJ2-3,CASSLGLAGEDTQYF,TGTGCCAGCAGCCTAGGACTAGCGGGTGAAGATACGCAGTATTTT
TRBV7-3,TRBD2,-,TRBJ2-5,CASSRGAGDNQYF,TGTGCCAGCAGTAGAGGGGCGGGAGATAACCAGTACTTC
TRBV27,TRBD2,few,TRBJ2-2,CASRVRGGTGELFF,TGTGCCAGCCGCGTTCGGGGGGGCACCGGGGAGCTGTTTTTT
TRBV6-5,-,-,TRBJ1-6,CASSLDRSDSPLHF,TGTGCCAGCAGCCTCGACAGGTCCGATTCACCCCTCCACTTT
TRBV6-1,TRBD1,-,TRBJ1-3,CASSDWGQSHGNTIYF,TGTGCCAGCAGTGATTGGGGACAGAGTCACGGAAACACCATATATTTT
TRBV7-5,-,-,TRBJ2-2,CARRGAGRQGGELFF,TGTGCCAGAAGGGGGGCCGGGAGGCAGGGCGGGGAGCTGTTTTTT
TRBV19,-,-,TRBJ1-2,CASSIVPWGGGYGYTF,TGTGCCAGTAGTATAGTGCCCTGGGGGGGCGGCTATGGCTACACCTTC
TRBV12-5,-,-,TRBJ1-5,CASGLMAGGNQPQHF,TGTGCTAGTGGGCTAATGGCGGGGGGCAATCAGCCCCAGCATTTT
TRBV5-1,TRBD1,-,TRBJ1-1,CASSLAPTGDTEAFF,TGCGCCAGCAGCTTGGCCCCGACAGGGGACACTGAAGCTTTCTTT
TRBV3-1/TRBV3-2,-,-,TRBJ1-6,CASSQEGGQRMNAPLHF,TGTGCCAGCAGCCAAGAGGGGGGGCAAAGGATGAATGCACCCCTCCACTTT
TRBV15,-,-,TRBJ1-1,CATSWSWSSFAFF,TGTGCCACCAGCTGGAGTTGGTCTTCCTTTGCTTTCTTT
TRBV11-2,-,-,TRBJ1-4,CASSPVVRVGFTNEKLFF,TGTGCCAGCAGCCCAGTAGTGAGGGTTGGGTTCACTAATGAAAAACTGTTTTTT
TRBV7-2,-,-,TRBJ1-5,CASSPRGGGSQPQHF,TGTGCCAGCAGCCCCCGTGGGGGGGGGAGTCAGCCCCAGCATTTT
TRBV6-7,-,-,TRBJ1-6,CASSILGLATLDSPLHF,TGTGCCAGCAGTATCCTGGGGCTCGCCACCCTGGATTCACCCCTCCACTTT
TRBV5-1,-,-,TRBJ1-2,CASSLAGDGYTF,TGCGCCAGCAGCTTGGCCGGTGATGGCTACACCTTC
TRBV9,-,-,TRBJ1-1,CASSFSGVNTEAFF,TGTGCCAGCAGCTTCTCGGGTGTGAACACTGAAGCTTTCTTT
TRBV2,-,-,TRBJ2-7,CASSDDIEIYEQYF,TGTGCCAGCAGTGACGACATCGAGATATACGAGCAGTACTTC
TRBV6-5,-,-,TRBJ1-5,CASRGDIVVNQPQHF,TGTGCCAGCAGGGGGGACATCGTAGTAAATCAGCCCCAGCATTTT
TRBV7-9,-,-,TRBJ2-4,CASSLRERENIQYF,TGTGCCAGCAGCCTCCGGGAAAGGGAAAACATTCAGTACTTC
TRBV7-8,-,-,TRBJ1-1,CASSLVSQGGTEAFF,TGTGCCAGCAGCTTAGTCTCTCAGGGTGGTACTGAAGCTTTCTTT
TRBV7-3,-,-,TRBJ1-6,CASSLRGASHGSPLHF,TGTGCCAGCAGCTTACGGGGGGCGAGTCACGGTTCACCCCTCCACTTT
TRBV5-4,-,-,TRBJ2-2,CASSQNTGELFF,TGTGCCAGCAGCCAGAACACCGGGGAGCTGTTTTTT
TRBV18,TRBD1,once,TRBJ1-5,CASSPTGTGNRQPQHF,TGTGCCAGCTCACCAACCGGGACAGGGAATCGTCAGCCCCAGCATTTT
TRBV2,-,-,TRBJ2-3,CASRGGLRASTDTQYF,TGTGCCAGCAGGGGGGGACTGAGAGCTAGCACAGATACGCAGTATTTT
TRBV2,TRBD1,-,TRBJ1-2,CARRQGAVKGYTF,TGTGCCAGAAGACAGGGGGCAGTAAAAGGCTACACCTTC
TRBV27,-,-,TRBJ1-6,CASTGVYGNSPLHF,TGTGCCAGCACGGGGGTCTACGGTAACTCACCCCTCCACTTT
TRBV10-3,-,-,TRBJ1-5,CAISGHREGNQPQHF,TGTGCCATCAGTGGCCACCGGGAGGGAAATCAGCCCCAGCATTTT
TRBV6-4,TRBD2,-,TRBJ2-1,CASSDGLAGNNEQFF,TGTGCCAGCAGTGACGGACTAGCGGGGAACAATGAGCAGTTCTTC
TRBV30,TRBD1,-,TRBJ1-2,CAYTWDSFISNYGYTF,TGTGCCTACACCTGGGACAGTTTTATATCTAACTATGGCTACACCTTC
TRBV9,-,-,TRBJ1-1,CASSSHGENTEAFF,TGTGCCAGCAGCTCCCACGGGGAGAACACTGAAGCTTTCTTT
TRBV6-5,-,-,TRBJ2-1,CASSPRQRGNNEQFF,TGTGCCAGCAGTCCTCGGCAAAGGGGGAACAATGAGCAGTTCTTC
TRBV3-1/TRBV3-2,TRBD2,few,TRBJ2-1,CASSHYLAEASSYNEQFF,TGTGCCAGCAGCCACTACCTAGCGGAGGCGAGCTCCTACAATGAGCAGTTCTTC
TRBV28,-,-,TRBJ1-2,CASRTQGPARGGYTF,TGTGCCAGCAGGACACAGGGCCCGGCTCGGGGTGGCTACACCTTC
TRBV7-2,-,-,TRBJ1-3,CASSLVSGGMNRNTIYF,TGTGCCAGCAGCTTAGTTAGTGGGGGGATGAATAGAAACACCATATATTTT
TRBV9,TRBD1,-,TRBJ2-2,CASSVFGQGAGELFF,TGTGCCAGCAGCGTATTCGGACAGGGGGCCGGGGAGCTGTTTTTT
TRBV18,TRBD1,-,TRBJ1-5,CASTNRGFNQPQHF,TGTGCCAGCACTAACAGGGGGTTCAATCAGCCCCAGCATTTT
TRBV18,TRBD2,once,TRBJ2-1,CASSRKDPGLAGQGEQFF,TGTGCCAGCTCGCGCAAGGATCCGGGACTAGCGGGACAAGGAGAGCAGTTCTTC
TRBV7-3,-,many,TRBJ1-2,CASSASGGISVDNGYTF,TGTGCCAGCAGCGCTAGCGGTGGGATATCTGTGGATAATGGCTACACCTTC
TRBV12-3/TRBV12-4,-,-,TRBJ2-2,CASSYSGELFF,TGTGCCAGCAGTTACTCCGGGGAGCTGTTTTTT
TRBV4-1,-,-,TRBJ2-1,CASSQQGGSYNEQFF,TGCGCCAGCAGCCAACAGGGGGGCTCCTACAATGAGCAGTTCTTC
TRBV13,-,-,TRBJ1-3,CASSHGLWGSGNTIYF,TGTGCCAGCAGCCACGGACTGTGGGGCTCTGGAAACACCATATATTTT
TRBV9,TRBD1,once,TRBJ1-1,CASSIRGLEAFF,TGTGCCAGCAGCATCAGGGGGCTTGAAGCTTTCTTT
TRBV10-2,TRBD2,-,TRBJ2-1,CASIAGTSGADEQFF,TGCGCCAGCATAGCCGGGACTAGCGGGGCAGATGAGCAGTTCTTC
TRBV4-1,-,-,TRBJ1-1,CASSQDVYGGTEAFF,TGCGCCAGCAGCCAAGATGTTTACGGCGGGACTGAAGCTTTCTTT
TRBV7-9,-,-,TRBJ1-5,CASSPGSEPYQPQHF,TGTGCCAGCAGTCCCGGGTCCGAACCTTATCAGCCCCAGCATTTT
TRBV6-5,TRBD1,-,TRBJ1-5,CASNQGGNQPQHF,TGTGCCAGCAATCAGGGGGGCAATCAGCCCCAGCATTTT
TRBV30,-,-,TRBJ2-7,CAWDGQFHEQYF,TGTGCCTGGGACGGACAGTTCCACGAGCAGTACTTC
TRBV19,-,-,TRBJ1-5,CASSIGGWGGNQPQHF,TGTGCCAGTAGTATAGGGGGGTGGGGAGGAAATCAGCCCCAGCATTTT
TRBV19,TRBD2,-,TRBJ2-1,CASSDSGSRDEQFF,TGTGCCAGTAGTGACAGCGGGAGCCGCGATGAGCAGTTCTTC